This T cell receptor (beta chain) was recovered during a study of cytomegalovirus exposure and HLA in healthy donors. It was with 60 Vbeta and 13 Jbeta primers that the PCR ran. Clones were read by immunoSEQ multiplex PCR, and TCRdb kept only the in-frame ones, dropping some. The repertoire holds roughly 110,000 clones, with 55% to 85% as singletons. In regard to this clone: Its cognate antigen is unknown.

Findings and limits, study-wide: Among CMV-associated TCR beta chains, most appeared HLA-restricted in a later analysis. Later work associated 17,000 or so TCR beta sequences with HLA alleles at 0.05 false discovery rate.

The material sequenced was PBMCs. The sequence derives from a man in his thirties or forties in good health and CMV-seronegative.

The CDR3 nucleotides are TGTGCCAGCAGCTTATCCCCCAGGGGCCACAATCAGCCCCAGCATTTT. Amino acids: CASSLSPRGHNQPQHF. This chain joins TRBV7-2 and TRBJ1-5; perhaps TRBD1 as D (6 bases). V lost 2 bases and J lost 3, with 14 bases in between. CDR3 length equals 16 residues. Germline CDR1 and CDR2: SGHTA and FQGNSA. The whole variable domain, remainder taken from reference TRBV7-2 and TRBJ1-5, is GAGVSQSPSNKVTEKGKDVELRCDPISGHTALYWYRQSLGQGLEFLIYFQGNSAPDKSGLPSDRFSAERTGGSVSTLTIQRTQQEDSAVYLCASSLSPRGHNQPQHFGDGTRLSIL.